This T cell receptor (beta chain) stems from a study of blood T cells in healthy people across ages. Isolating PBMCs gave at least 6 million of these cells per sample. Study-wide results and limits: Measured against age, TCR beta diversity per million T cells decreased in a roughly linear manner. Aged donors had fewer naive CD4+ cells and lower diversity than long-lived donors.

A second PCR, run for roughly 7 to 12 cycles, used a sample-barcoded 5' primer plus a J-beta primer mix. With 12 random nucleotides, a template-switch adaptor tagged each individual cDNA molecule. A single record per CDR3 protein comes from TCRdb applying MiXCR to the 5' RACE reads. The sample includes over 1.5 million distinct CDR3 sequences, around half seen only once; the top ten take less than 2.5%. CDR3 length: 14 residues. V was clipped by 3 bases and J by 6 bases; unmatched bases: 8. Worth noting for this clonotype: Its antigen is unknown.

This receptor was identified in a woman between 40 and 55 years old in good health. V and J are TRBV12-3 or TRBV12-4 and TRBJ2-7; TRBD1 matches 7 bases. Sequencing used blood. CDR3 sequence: CASSLTGFSSEQYF. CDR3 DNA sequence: TGTGCCAGCAGTTTGACAGGGTTTTCAAGCGAGCAGTACTTC.